This passage covers 4 T cell receptor beta chains from one sample sequenced in a study of cytomegalovirus exposure and HLA in healthy donors. PCR used 60 Vbeta primers and 13 Jbeta primers. Using immunoSEQ multiplex PCR, the repertoire was profiled, and TCRdb retains in-frame clones only, with some absent. The sample table sets out 100,000 to 150,000 clones. What was sequenced was PBMCs. The receptors originated from a man between 18 and 35 years old in good health and CMV-seronegative.

V is TRBV11-2 and J is TRBJ2-6; D gene unclear. There are 14 residues in the CDR3. The ends were cut back, 4 bases at V and 2 bases at J, with 6 bases in the middle. CDR1 is SGHAT and CDR2 is FQNNGV in the germline V gene. The CDR3 region is CASSSPAGANVLTF. In DNA, the CDR3 is TGTGCCAGCAGCTCCCCCGCTGGGGCCAACGTCCTGACTTTC. Supplemented by reference TRBV11-2 and TRBJ2-6, the full variable domain reads EAGVAQSPRYKIIEKRQSVAFWCNPISGHATLYWYQQILGQGPKLLIQFQNNGVVDDSQLPKDRFSAERLKGVDSTLKIQPAKLEDSAVYLCASSSPAGANVLTFGAGSRLTVL.

The chain uses TRBV7-9 and TRBJ2-5; D might be TRBD2 (5 bases). Germline CDR1 reads SEHNR; CDR2 reads FQNEAQ (reference sequence). Trimming took 7 bases from V and 5 from J, leaving 17 bases between them. The CDR3 loop spans 14 amino acids. The CDR3 DNA reads TGTGCCAGCACCCCCTTGGAGGACCGTGAGACCCAGTACTTC. Its translation is CASTPLEDRETQYF. The full variable domain, in which reference TRBV7-9 and TRBJ2-5 provide the parts outside the CDR3, is DTGVSQNPRHKITKRGQNVTFRCDPISEHNRLYWYRQTLGQGPEFLTYFQNEAQLEKSRLLSDRFSAERPKGSFSTLEIQRTEQGDSAMYLCASTPLEDRETQYFGPGTRLLVL.

Details on this clone: In the same sample, other DNA sequences code for this CDR3. The genes are TRBV25-1 and TRBJ2-2; D is ambiguous. Germline CDR1 reads MGHDK; CDR2 reads SYGVNS. This CDR3 spans 14 amino acids. V dropped 1 base and J dropped 4 bases, with 7 bases sitting between them. CDR3 amino acids: CASSESGGTGELFF. The CDR3 nucleotides read TGTGCCAGCAGTGAATCCGGCGGCACCGGGGAGCTGTTTTTT.

The J gene is TRBJ1-4, the V gene TRBV7-2, with D hard to call. The CDR3 contains 12 residues. The ends were cut back, 5 bases at V and 3 bases at J, with 4 bases in the middle. Germline V gene lookup returns CDR1 SGHTA and CDR2 FQGNSA. The CDR3 here is CASSAANEKLFF. The CDR3 DNA reads as TGTGCCAGCAGCGCGGCTAATGAAAAACTGTTTTTT.